What follows describes a single T cell receptor (beta chain). No antigen is known for it. This CDR3 is 14 amino acids long. Germline CDR1 is SGHNT and CDR2 is YYREEE (reference sequence). Between the trimmed V and J ends, which lost 1 base and 5 bases, there was a span of 12 bases. The PCR was carried out with 60 Vbeta primers and 13 Jbeta primers. Only in-frame clones appear in the TCRdb table, and some are missing; sequencing was by immunoSEQ multiplex PCR. The sample includes 150,000 to 200,000 clones, roughly 88% of them seen just once. This specimen belongs to a study of cytomegalovirus exposure and HLA in healthy donors. Study summary: Approximately 180 million T cells yielded under 130 million unique TCR beta sequences in earlier analysis. There were 88 million or so unique TCRs (from HLA-typed donors) in an early data release. Study-wide findings and caveats: Among the most significant clusters, several appeared linked to common viral pathogens in a later analysis.

The receptor was isolated from a girl aged 2-10 years in good health and CMV-seropositive. Sequenced: PBMCs. The genes are TRBV5-4 and TRBJ1-2; tentative D call: TRBD1 (6 bases). This CDR3 is CASSLNRERYGYTF. The CDR3 bases are TGTGCCAGCAGCTTGAACAGGGAACGGTATGGCTACACCTTC.